These 27 T cell receptor beta chains came from one sample sequenced in a study of blood T cell repertoires in COVID-19. TCRdb's table, derived via immunoSEQ multiplex PCR, lists solely in-frame clones and lacks some. The data show roughly 190,000 clones, about 88% seen once. Sequenced material: PBMCs or T cells enriched from blood (not recorded which). Every receptor here comes from a woman aged 40-49 years in a cohort exposed to, infected with or recovered from COVID-19 (not recorded which).

This clone was seen a handful of times. The chain employs TRBV19 and TRBJ1-1; D not resolved. The germline CDR1 and CDR2 sequences are LNHDA and SQIVND (reference sequence). The CDR3 covers 13 residues. V was trimmed by 6 bases and J by 1 base, leaving 9 bases between them. CDR3 nucleotides: TGTGCCAGTAGAGAGGTGGCGAACACTGAAGCTTTCTTT. Its protein product is CASREVANTEAFF.

This clone has only a few counts. The chain has TRBV7-9 and TRBJ1-2, with TRBD1 as a possible D gene (5 bases). Germline V CDR1 and CDR2: SEHNR, FQNEAQ (reference sequence). The CDR3 has 13 amino acids. The ends were cut back, 1 base at V and 6 bases at J, with 9 bases in the middle. This CDR3 is CASSLGGEDGYTF. The CDR3 nucleotides read TGTGCCAGCAGCTTAGGGGGGGAAGATGGCTACACCTTC.

Of note for this clone: A read error is possible here, since a much larger clone lies one base away. V usage is TRBV5-6 and J usage is TRBJ1-2; D unresolved. The CDR3 runs to 12 residues. Germline-derived CDR1 and CDR2 are SGHDT and YYEEEE. Trimming cost V 3 bases and J 4 bases, with 7 bases left between them. Here the CDR3 reads CASSSGFYGYTF. The DNA of the CDR3 is TGTGCCAGCAGCTCCGGGTTCTATGGCTACACCTTC.

The rearrangement links TRBV5-4 to TRBJ1-1; a weak D match, TRBD1 (5 bases). V was trimmed by 3 bases and J by 8 bases, leaving 14 bases between them. This CDR3 comprises 13 residues. CDR1 and CDR2 from the germline V gene are SGHNT and YYREEE (reference sequence). The DNA for the CDR3 is TGTGCCAGCAGCTCGACTAGACAGCTAGAAGCTTTCTTT. It translates to CASSSTRQLEAFF.

The chain joins TRBV28 to TRBJ1-5, with 7 bases fitting TRBD1. The CDR3 loop spans 15 amino acids. Germline CDR1 is MDHEN and CDR2 is SYDVKM. V gave up 5 bases and J gave up 2 bases; unmatched junction bases: 6. CDR3 amino acids: CASSRTGAGNQPQHF. CDR3 in DNA: TGTGCCAGCAGTCGTACAGGGGCAGGCAATCAGCCCCAGCATTTT. The full variable domain, completed using reference TRBV28 and TRBJ1-5, is DVKVTQSSRYLVKRTGEKVFLECVQDMDHENMFWYRQDPGLGLRLIYFSYDVKMKEKGDIPEGYSVSREKKERFSLILESASTNQTSMYLCASSRTGAGNQPQHFGDGTRLSIL.

This clone was observed a few times. The chain carries TRBV4-2 and TRBJ1-2; 7 bases line up with TRBD1. After removal of 6 bases from V and 0 bases from J, the junction contained 10 bases not matched to a gene. Germline V lookup: CDR1 LGHNA, CDR2 YNFKEQ. The CDR3 has 16 residues. The CDR3 here is CASSLPGTEANYGYTF. The DNA of the CDR3 is TGTGCCAGCAGTCTACCAGGGACAGAAGCTAACTATGGCTACACCTTC.

This chain uses TRBV27 with TRBJ1-6; the D is unclear. Looked up from germline, CDR1 is MNHEY and CDR2 is SMNVEV (reference sequence). Trimming pared 3 bases from V and 13 bases from J, leaving 13 bases between. The CDR3 runs 13 residues. The CDR3 loop reads CASSLREPSPLHF. CDR3 nucleotides: TGTGCCAGCAGTTTGAGGGAGCCATCCCCCCTCCACTTT.

This sequence joins TRBV18 and TRBJ2-1, with 8 bases that match TRBD1. CDR1 is KGHSH, CDR2 LQKENI, per germline. The J segment lost 2 bases and the V segment lost 4 bases, leaving 7 bases of the junction unmatched. The CDR3 sequence is 16 residues long. This chain's CDR3 is CASSHQGAIPYNEQFF. For the CDR3, the DNA is TGTGCCAGCTCACATCAGGGGGCGATCCCCTACAATGAGCAGTTCTTC.

The rearrangement uses TRBV13 and TRBJ1-6; maybe TRBD1 (5 bases). The CDR3 runs 14 residues. CDR1 PRHDT and CDR2 FYEKMQ come from the germline V gene (reference sequence). Between the trimmed V and J ends, which lost 4 bases and 7 bases, there was a span of 11 bases. The CDR3 DNA follows: TGTGCCAGCAGCTCGGGGGGGTTGAATTCACCCCTCCACTTT. Residues: CASSSGGLNSPLHF.

The chain carries TRBV4-3 and TRBJ2-1, with TRBD1 matching 9 bases. This CDR3 is built from 16 residues. The trim removed 4 bases at V and 4 bases at J, leaving 8 bases unmatched. CDR1 and CDR2 (germline): LGHNA, YSLEER. Here the CDR3 reads CASSPGTGLIYNEQFF. CDR3 in DNA: TGCGCCAGCAGCCCGGGGACAGGGCTAATATACAATGAGCAGTTCTTC.

The chain is built from TRBV5-6 and TRBJ2-1; a weak D match, TRBD2 (6 bases). CDR1 and CDR2 (germline): SGHDT, YYEEEE. The CDR3 consists of 17 residues. Between the trimmed V and J ends, which lost 4 bases and 0 bases, there was a span of 17 bases. CDR3 DNA: TGTGCCAGCAGCAACTCGGGACTCCCGAGCTCCTACAATGAGCAGTTCTTC. This codes for CASSNSGLPSSYNEQFF.

V is TRBV11-2 and J is TRBJ2-7, with 9 bases fitting TRBD2. Per the germline V gene, CDR1 is SGHAT and CDR2 is FQNNGV. The CDR3 consists of 14 residues. The ends lost 1 base at V and 3 bases at J; junction bases unmatched: 1. This CDR3 reads CASSLGREGYEQYF. The CDR3 region has the DNA TGTGCCAGCAGCTTAGGGCGGGAGGGCTACGAGCAGTACTTC.

V usage is TRBV3-1 (or the pseudogene TRBV3-2) and J usage is TRBJ1-2; 9 bases are a match to TRBD1. The CDR3 is made up of 15 amino acids. Unmatched junction bases numbered 6, after V lost 1 base and J lost 6 bases. Germline V gives CDR1 LGHDT, CDR2 YNNKEL (reference sequence). The CDR3 here is CASSQGYRGLHGYTF. For the CDR3, the DNA is TGTGCCAGCAGCCAAGGTTACAGGGGGCTTCATGGCTACACCTTC.

J is TRBJ2-7 and V is TRBV6-5; tentatively, D is TRBD1 (5 bases). CDR3 length: 14 amino acids. Trimming removed 11 bases at V and 4 bases at J, with 21 bases between. Per the germline V gene, CDR1 is MNHEY and CDR2 is SVGAGI. The CDR3 DNA is TGTGCCGTCTACCTCGATATCACAGGTTACGAGCAGTACTTC. Protein: CAVYLDITGYEQYF.

This sequence joins TRBV27 and TRBJ1-1; 7 bases map to TRBD1. The V segment lost 8 bases and the J segment 4 bases; nucleotides outside the gene matches: 10. CDR1 and CDR2 (germline): MNHEY, SMNVEV (reference sequence). The CDR3 consists of 14 residues. The CDR3 coding sequence is TGTGCCAGCGGGTCGAGACAGGGAGCCACTGAAGCTTTCTTT. Protein: CASGSRQGATEAFF.

The rearrangement uses TRBV3-1 (or the pseudogene TRBV3-2) and TRBJ1-1, with unresolved D. The V gene's germline CDR1 is LGHDT and CDR2 YNNKEL (reference sequence). This CDR3 has 14 residues. V dropped 1 base and J dropped 0 bases, with 6 bases sitting between them. Written as DNA, the CDR3 is TGTGCCAGCAGCCAAGCGGTTATGAACACTGAAGCTTTCTTT. This codes for CASSQAVMNTEAFF.

This chain connects TRBV7-2 to TRBJ2-7; tentatively, D is TRBD2 (6 bases). Germline V CDR1 and CDR2: SGHTA, FQGNSA. The V end was cut by 4 bases, the J end by 4 bases, with 14 bases between. This CDR3 has 14 amino acids. CDR3 amino acids: CASSSSGGPYEQYF. The CDR3 nucleotides are TGTGCCAGCAGCTCTAGTGGAGGGCCTTACGAGCAGTACTTC.

The V call is TRBV6-5, the J call TRBJ2-7, with D perhaps matching TRBD1 (5 bases). Germline values: CDR1 MNHEY, CDR2 SVGAGI. This CDR3 is built from 14 residues. Trimming pared 0 bases from V and 6 bases from J, leaving 12 bases between. CDR3: CASSYSRTPTEQYF. DNA for the CDR3: TGTGCCAGCAGTTACTCGAGGACACCGACCGAGCAGTACTTC.

CDR3 residues: CASSLRRGTATNEKLFF. CDR3 DNA: TGTGCCAGCAGTTTAAGGAGGGGCACGGCAACTAATGAAAAACTGTTTTTT. V and J are TRBV28 and TRBJ1-4; perhaps TRBD1 as D (5 bases). The CDR3 runs to 17 residues. Germline-derived CDR1 and CDR2 are MDHEN and SYDVKM. Trimming removed 2 bases from V and 0 bases from J, with 13 bases in between.

The CDR3 coding sequence is TGTGCCAGCAGCATATCTTACTACGAGCAGTACTTC. As protein: CASSISYYEQYF. V and J are TRBV11-2 and TRBJ2-7; no clear D gene. CDR1 and CDR2 from the germline V gene are SGHAT and FQNNGV. The CDR3 is made up of 12 amino acids. V lost 5 bases and J lost 3, with 8 bases in between.

The V and J genes are TRBV5-1 and TRBJ1-6; D might be TRBD1 (5 bases). V shed 2 bases and J shed 9 bases, with 15 bases lying between them. Germline loops: CDR1 SGHRS, CDR2 YFSETQ. The CDR3 has 15 amino acids. This chain's CDR3 is CASSLQAAGRSPLHF. CDR3 in DNA: TGCGCCAGCAGCTTACAGGCGGCAGGTCGTTCACCCCTCCACTTT.

This chain joins TRBV6-5 and TRBJ1-2; the D is unclear. Germline V gene sequence: CDR1 MNHEY, CDR2 SVGAGI. There are 14 residues in the CDR3. V shed 6 bases and J shed 1 base, with 12 bases lying between them. CDR3 coding DNA: TGTGCCAGCAGGCCCGTTGGCAGTAACTATGGCTACACCTTC. This gives the protein CASRPVGSNYGYTF.

This chain joins TRBV19 and TRBJ2-2, with 7 bases that match TRBD1. This CDR3 region has 11 residues. Germline trimming cut 8 bases from V and 7 bases from J; bases unmatched to any gene: 1. CDR1 and CDR2 (germline): LNHDA, SQIVND (reference sequence). The CDR3 here is CASRQGGELFF. The CDR3, as DNA: TGTGCCAGTCGACAGGGCGGGGAGCTGTTTTTT.

The CDR3 sequence is CASSTSIRNQPQHF. The CDR3 DNA reads as TGTGCCAGCAGTACAAGTATACGCAATCAGCCCCAGCATTTT. V gene TRBV6-2 or TRBV6-3 combines with J gene TRBJ1-5; D remains unclear. The CDR3 covers 14 residues. The germline V gene has CDR1 MNHEY and CDR2 SVGEGT. With 5 bases removed from V and 2 bases from J, the gap between germline ends came to 10 bases.

The gene calls are TRBV11-3 and TRBJ2-3; 9 bases map to TRBD2. The CDR3 loop spans 14 amino acids. Germline loops: CDR1 SGHNT, CDR2 YENEEA. V trimming: 3 bases; J trimming: 6 bases; junction bases outside the gene matches: 4. The CDR3 DNA is TGTGCCAGCAGCTTTAGCGGGAGACTGGATACGCAGTATTTT. It codes for CASSFSGRLDTQYF.

This chain links TRBV5-1 with TRBJ2-5; TRBD2 agrees at 10 bases. The CDR3 has 15 residues. The V segment lost 9 bases and the J segment 0 bases; nucleotides outside the gene matches: 8. Germline V gene lookup returns CDR1 SGHRS and CDR2 YFSETQ. The CDR3 region is CATRLAGANQETQYF. The CDR3 nucleotides are TGCGCCACCCGTCTAGCGGGGGCCAACCAAGAGACCCAGTACTTC.

With regard to this clone: The same CDR3 can be traced to other DNA sequences in this sample. The V gene is TRBV6-4, the J gene TRBJ2-3; 10 bases are a match to TRBD2. The ends lost 5 bases at V and 3 bases at J; junction bases unmatched: 5. The CDR3 covers 15 residues. CDR1 and CDR2 (germline): MRHNA, SNTAGT. CDR3 coding DNA: TGTGCCAGCAGTCCCTTAGCGGGAGGAACAGATACGCAGTATTTT. Its translation: CASSPLAGGTDTQYF.